Following are 16 T cell receptor beta chains from one sample sequenced in a study of technical replicates of blood from several donors. Repertoires were generated with immunoSEQ multiplex PCR, while TCRdb's copy carries only in-frame clones and drops some. The table lists around 64,000 clones, just under 95% of them singletons, with roughly 4% in the top ten. The sample was PBMCs. Source of these receptors: a human donor in good health. Some clones in this sample may be carry-over from other donors' samples.

Here the CDR3 DNA reads TGTGCCAGCAGCTCGTATCAGGGGGAAATAAATTCACCCCTCCACTTT. The encoded protein is CASSSYQGEINSPLHF. The V gene is TRBV5-4, the J gene TRBJ1-6, with 7 bases aligning to TRBD1. Germline CDR1 reads SGHNT; CDR2 reads YYREEE (reference sequence). V gave up 3 bases and J gave up 7 bases; unmatched junction bases: 10. This CDR3 is 16 amino acids long. Together with reference TRBV5-4 and TRBJ1-6, the CDR3 gives the full variable domain: ETGVTQSPTHLIKTRGQQVTLRCSSQSGHNTVSWYQQALGQGPQFIFQYYREEENGRGNFPPRFSGLQFPNYSSELNVNALELDDSALYLCASSSYQGEINSPLHFGNGTRLTVT.

Here the CDR3 reads CASSQAPSISESSYNSPLHF. The CDR3 DNA is TGTGCCAGCAGCCAAGCCCCCTCAATCTCCGAGAGCTCCTATAATTCACCCCTCCACTTT. The J gene is TRBJ1-6, the V gene TRBV4-2, with D unresolved. The germline V and J ends were trimmed by 1 base and 0 bases, with 19 bases remaining between them. Germline CDR1 reads LGHNA; CDR2 reads YNFKEQ. The length of the CDR3 is 20 residues.

V usage is TRBV30 and J usage is TRBJ1-5; 9 nucleotides line up with TRBD1. After removal of 6 bases from V and 7 bases from J, the junction contained 7 bases not matched to a gene. The germline V gene has CDR1 GTSNPN and CDR2 SVGIG (reference sequence). The CDR3 loop spans 13 amino acids. In DNA, the CDR3 is TGTGCCTGCGACAGGGGGATGGGACAGCCCCAGCATTTT. It translates to CACDRGMGQPQHF. The whole variable domain, remainder taken from reference TRBV30 and TRBJ1-5, is SQTIHQWPATLVQPVGSPLSLECTVEGTSNPNLYWYRQAAGRGLQLLFYSVGIGQISSEVPQNLSASRPQDRQFILSSKKLLLSDSGFYLCACDRGMGQPQHFGDGTRLSIL.

The chain combines TRBV18 with TRBJ1-2; D possibly corresponds to TRBD1 (6 bases). CDR1 and CDR2 (germline): KGHSH, LQKENI. V was clipped by 0 bases and J by 5 bases, with 13 bases between them. This CDR3 is 15 amino acids long. CDR3 DNA: TGTGCCAGCTCACCACCGACAGGCCCAGGGTATGGCTACACCTTC. Translation gives CASSPPTGPGYGYTF.

This chain joins TRBV4-1 and TRBJ1-5, with D perhaps matching TRBD1 (6 bases). Germline V lookup: CDR1 MGHRA, CDR2 YSYEKL. Trimming shortened V by 1 base and J by 2 bases, and 12 bases separated the two germline ends. The CDR3 has 16 amino acids. The CDR3 loop reads CASSQGGLLGNQPQHF. The CDR3 DNA reads as TGCGCCAGCAGCCAAGGGGGGCTTTTAGGCAATCAGCCCCAGCATTTT.

This clone was counted between two and nine times. The chain employs TRBV14 and TRBJ2-1; 8 nucleotides match TRBD2. After removal of 5 bases from V and 9 bases from J, the junction contained 12 bases not matched to a gene. This CDR3 is built from 15 residues. Germline CDR1 and CDR2: SGHDN and FVKESK. The chain's CDR3 is CASSGSGSRGGEQFF. In DNA form, the CDR3 reads TGTGCCAGCAGCGGCAGCGGGAGTCGAGGGGGTGAGCAGTTCTTC. The full variable domain, in which reference TRBV14 and TRBJ2-1 provide the parts outside the CDR3, is EAGVTQFPSHSVIEKGQTVTLRCDPISGHDNLYWYRRVMGKEIKFLLHFVKESKQDESGMPNNRFLAERTGGTYSTLKVQPAELEDSGVYFCASSGSGSRGGEQFFGPGTRLTVL.

This chain links TRBV4-1 with TRBJ2-3; D may be TRBD1 (6 bases). Germline V gene sequence: CDR1 MGHRA, CDR2 YSYEKL. Trimming removed 2 bases at V and 3 bases at J, with 18 bases between. CDR3 length equals 17 residues. The CDR3 coding sequence is TGCGCCAGCAGCCAAAGGAGGCCCAGGGGCGCGACAGATACGCAGTATTTT. It translates to CASSQRRPRGATDTQYF.

The V call is TRBV30, the J call TRBJ2-7, with TRBD1 matching over 10 bases. With 2 bases clipped from V and 5 bases from J, the junction kept 6 bases outside the gene matches. Germline values: CDR1 GTSNPN, CDR2 SVGIG (reference sequence). This CDR3 spans 14 amino acids. CDR3 DNA: TGTGCCTGGAGTACGGACAGGGGGTTCCACGAGCAGTACTTC. Protein: CAWSTDRGFHEQYF.

This chain connects TRBV10-3 to TRBJ2-5; possible D gene TRBD1, 5 bases. Per germline, CDR1 ENHRY and CDR2 SYGVKD. Trimming left V 7 bases short and J 5 bases short, with 11 bases between. The CDR3 loop spans 12 amino acids. The CDR3 loop reads CAINLGRETQYF. As DNA, the CDR3 is TGTGCCATCAATCTGGGGCGGGAGACCCAGTACTTC.

V is TRBV6-4 and J is TRBJ2-1, with D possibly matching TRBD1 (6 bases). CDR1 and CDR2 from the germline V gene are MRHNA and SNTAGT. The CDR3 has 14 residues. V lost 3 bases and J 9 bases, leaving 15 bases between the germline ends. The CDR3 loop reads CASSEGASTSEQFF. CDR3 nucleotide sequence: TGTGCCAGCAGTGAGGGGGCTAGCACCAGTGAGCAGTTCTTC.

The V and J genes are TRBV4-3 and TRBJ1-2; D possibly corresponds to TRBD1 (6 bases). This CDR3 contains 16 residues. The V end was cut by 0 bases, the J end by 2 bases, with 13 bases between. Germline V gives CDR1 LGHNA, CDR2 YSLEER. In nucleotides, the CDR3 is TGCGCCAGCAGCCAAGATCCCGGGGGGCGGAACTATGGCTACACCTTC. It translates to CASSQDPGGRNYGYTF.

The CDR3 here is CASSFGGGQETQYF. In DNA, the CDR3 is TGCGCCAGCAGCTTTGGGGGCGGTCAAGAGACCCAGTACTTC. V and J are TRBV5-1 and TRBJ2-5, with a weak D call TRBD1 (6 bases). CDR1 is SGHRS and CDR2 is YFSETQ in the germline V gene. This CDR3 region has 14 residues. V was shortened by 2 bases and J by 2 bases, with 10 bases between the two germline ends.

The chain combines TRBV5-3 with TRBJ1-3; TRBD1 matches 8 bases. TRBV5-3 qualifies as an ORF whose function is uncertain. The CDR3 extends over 18 amino acids. V lost 3 bases, J lost 0 bases, and 11 bases stayed unmatched. The CDR3 protein is CARSSPPGQESSGNTIYF. The CDR3 nucleotides read TGTGCCAGAAGCTCCCCCCCGGGACAGGAGAGCTCTGGAAACACCATATATTTT.

A remark on this clone: An end of the junction differs from the germline gene, which may be a read error. The chain joins TRBV5-1 to TRBJ2-7; 10 bases map to TRBD2. The CDR3 is made up of 14 amino acids. Germline V gene sequence: CDR1 SGHRS, CDR2 YFSETQ. In DNA form, the CDR3 reads TGCGCCAGCAGCTTGGCCGCTAGCGGGAGAAAACCGGACTTC. Translating gives CASSLAASGRKPDF.

The chain combines TRBV10-3 with TRBJ2-7; D perhaps matches TRBD2 (5 bases). Germline CDR1 and CDR2: ENHRY and SYGVKD. The CDR3 consists of 13 residues. V dropped 3 bases and J dropped 1 base, with 7 bases sitting between them. The CDR3 sequence is CAISDGESYEQYF. The CDR3 DNA reads as TGTGCCATCAGTGATGGGGAGTCCTACGAGCAGTACTTC.

V gene TRBV15 combines with J gene TRBJ2-4; the D gene is possibly TRBD1 (6 bases). V was clipped by 0 bases and J by 2 bases, with 8 bases between them. Looked up from germline, CDR1 is LNHNV and CDR2 is YYDKDF (reference sequence). The CDR3 runs 15 residues. Here the CDR3 reads CATSREQGTKNIQYF. CDR3 coding DNA: TGTGCCACCAGCAGAGAACAGGGTACCAAAAACATTCAGTACTTC.